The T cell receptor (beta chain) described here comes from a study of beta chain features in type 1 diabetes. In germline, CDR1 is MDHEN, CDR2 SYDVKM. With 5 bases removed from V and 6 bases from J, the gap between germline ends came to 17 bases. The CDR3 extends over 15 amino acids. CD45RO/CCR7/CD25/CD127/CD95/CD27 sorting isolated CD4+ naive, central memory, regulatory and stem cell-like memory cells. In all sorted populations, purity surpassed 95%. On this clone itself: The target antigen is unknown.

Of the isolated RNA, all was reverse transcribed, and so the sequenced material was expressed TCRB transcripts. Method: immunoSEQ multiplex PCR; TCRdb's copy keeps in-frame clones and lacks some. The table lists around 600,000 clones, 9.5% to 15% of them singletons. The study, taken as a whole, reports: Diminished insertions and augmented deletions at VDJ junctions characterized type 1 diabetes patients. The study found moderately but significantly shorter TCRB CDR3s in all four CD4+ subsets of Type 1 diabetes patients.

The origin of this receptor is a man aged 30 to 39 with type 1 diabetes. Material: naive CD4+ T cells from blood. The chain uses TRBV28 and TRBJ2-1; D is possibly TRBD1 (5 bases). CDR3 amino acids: CASSPPFIRGNEQFF. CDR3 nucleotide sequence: TGTGCCAGCAGTCCACCTTTTATAAGGGGCAATGAGCAGTTCTTC.